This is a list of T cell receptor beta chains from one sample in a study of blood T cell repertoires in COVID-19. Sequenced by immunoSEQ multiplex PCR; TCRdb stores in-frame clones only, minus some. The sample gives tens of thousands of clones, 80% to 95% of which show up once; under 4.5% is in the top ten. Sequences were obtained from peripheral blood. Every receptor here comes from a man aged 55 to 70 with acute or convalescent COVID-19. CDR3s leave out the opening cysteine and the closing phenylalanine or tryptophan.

ASSLTAETSTDTQY	TRBV4-3	TRBJ2-3
ASTRGGLRTGELF	TRBV6-4	TRBJ2-2
ASSPPGATLGYT	TRBV18	TRBJ1-2
ASSRTGDTGELF	TRBV5-1	TRBJ2-2
ASSLTVKTGGEETQY	TRBV7-2	TRBJ2-5
ASSEYRVDQPQH	TRBV2	TRBJ1-5
ASSSRTGFYNEQF	TRBV2	TRBJ2-1
ASSLRTTIEQF	TRBV7-8	TRBJ2-1
ASSLKDAGGYT	TRBV5-6	TRBJ1-2
ASSRRDNVAGELF	TRBV27	TRBJ2-2
ASSTSSTGGNTEAF	TRBV19	TRBJ1-1
SVYETTPYEQY	TRBV29-1	TRBJ2-7
ASSLSSTGSYEQY	TRBV28	TRBJ2-7
ASSFSGSTNEQF	TRBV7-2	TRBJ2-1
ASGWANSNQPQH	TRBV3-1/TRBV3-2	TRBJ1-5
ASSLGGRGGQEKLF	TRBV5-4	TRBJ1-4
ASRDPSGGGELF	TRBV13	TRBJ2-2
ASRLGQGAYEQY	TRBV11-3	TRBJ2-7
ASSVQGGYGYT	TRBV2	TRBJ1-2
ASSEYGGYT	TRBV25-1	TRBJ1-2